Below are 4 T cell receptor beta chains sequenced from a single sample in a study of regulatory T cells in long-lasting Graves disease. Time point here: persistent/refractory GD, antithyroid drugs over 5 years with positive TRAb. Researchers made the TCR library from RNA that was extracted from PBMCs. Sequencing libraries for TCR beta were prepared with iRepertoire HTBI primers and Arm-PCR of CDR3 regions. MiXCR was run by TCRdb on the multiplex PCR reads, yielding one entry per CDR3 protein. Here the sample spans a few hundred thousand distinct CDR3 sequences, 23% being singletons. The input for sequencing was peripheral blood mononuclear cells (PBMCs), taken when the disease was refractory, from a patient treated with antithyroid drugs. These receptors came from a female donor with Graves disease.

This clonotype was seen at least ten times. The rearrangement uses TRBV12-3 or TRBV12-4 and TRBJ2-2; unclear D gene. The CDR3 runs to 13 residues. The V end was cut by 2 bases, the J end by 6 bases, with 7 bases between. Written as DNA, the CDR3 is TGTGCCAGCAGTTTACTCGAAGCCGGGGAGCTGTTTTTT. Residues: CASSLLEAGELFF.

This clonotype was counted a few times. DNA of the CDR3: TGCAGTGCTAGGTCCCCAACAGGGGTGAACGAGCAGTACTTC. It is translated as CSARSPTGVNEQYF. The chain uses TRBV20-1 and TRBJ2-7; 7 bases match TRBD1. There are 14 residues in the CDR3. Germline V CDR1 and CDR2: DFQATT, SNEGSKA (reference sequence). The junction had 10 bases not matched to a gene; V was cut back by 3 bases and J by 5 bases.

This clonotype turned up a few times. The chain is built from TRBV20-1 and TRBJ2-5, with 9 bases matching TRBD2. The CDR3 totals 13 residues. Germline CDR1 DFQATT, CDR2 SNEGSKA (reference sequence). Written as DNA, the CDR3 is TGCACCGCCGGCGGGAGGGCAGAGGAGACCCAGTACTTC. Its protein is CTAGGRAEETQYF.

The sample holds a few counts of this clonotype. CDR3 residues: CASSLSGTGDGYTF. For the CDR3, the DNA is TGTGCCAGCAGTTTATCGGGAACAGGAGATGGCTACACCTTC. The chain links TRBV27 to TRBJ1-2, with D possibly being TRBD1 (5 bases). Germline V gives CDR1 MNHEY, CDR2 SMNVEV (reference sequence). V shed 0 bases and J shed 6 bases, with 11 bases lying between them. This CDR3 region has 14 residues.